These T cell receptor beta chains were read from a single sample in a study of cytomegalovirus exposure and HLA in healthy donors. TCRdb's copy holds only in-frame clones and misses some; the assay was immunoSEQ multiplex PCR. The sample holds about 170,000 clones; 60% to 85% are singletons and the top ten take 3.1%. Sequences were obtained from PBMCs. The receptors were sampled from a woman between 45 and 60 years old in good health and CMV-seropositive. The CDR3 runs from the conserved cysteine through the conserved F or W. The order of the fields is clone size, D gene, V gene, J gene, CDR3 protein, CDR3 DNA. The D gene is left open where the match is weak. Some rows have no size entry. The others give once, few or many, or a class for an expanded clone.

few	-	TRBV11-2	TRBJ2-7	CASSKETGSSYEQYF	TGTGCCAGCAGCAAAGAAACAGGGAGCTCCTACGAGCAGTACTTC
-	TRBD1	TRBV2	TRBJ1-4	CASSGQGFDEKLFF	TGTGCCAGCAGTGGACAGGGGTTTGATGAAAAACTGTTTTTT
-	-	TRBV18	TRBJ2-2	CASSPQGREPGELFF	TGTGCCAGCTCACCGCAGGGACGGGAGCCCGGGGAGCTGTTTTTT
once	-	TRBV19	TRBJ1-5	CASSGGGNNQPQHF	TGTGCCAGTAGTGGCGGCGGAAACAATCAGCCCCAGCATTTT
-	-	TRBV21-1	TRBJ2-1	CASSVGQGEQFF	TGTGCCAGCAGCGTCGGACAGGGGGAGCAGTTCTTC
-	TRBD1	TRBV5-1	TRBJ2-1	CASSMDRGLGDEQFF	TGCGCCAGCAGCATGGACAGGGGGCTAGGAGATGAGCAGTTCTTC
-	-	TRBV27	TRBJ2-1	CASSHSSYNEQFF	TGTGCCAGCTCCCACAGCTCCTACAATGAGCAGTTCTTC
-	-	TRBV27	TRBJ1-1	CASSFSTQNTEAFF	TGTGCCAGCAGTTTCTCGACACAGAACACTGAAGCTTTCTTT
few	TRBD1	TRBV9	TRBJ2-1	CASSVRPSGQVGNEQFF	TGTGCCAGCAGCGTCCGGCCCTCCGGACAGGTCGGCAATGAGCAGTTCTTC
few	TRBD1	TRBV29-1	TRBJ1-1	CSARTGSDTEAFF	TGCAGCGCCAGGACAGGTAGCGACACTGAAGCTTTCTTT
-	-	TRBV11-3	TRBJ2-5	CASSSLRQNQETQYF	TGTGCCAGCAGCTCCCTACGACAGAACCAAGAGACCCAGTACTTC
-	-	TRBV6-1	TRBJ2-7	CASSPPQGASYEQYF	TGTGCCAGCAGTCCCCCCCAAGGGGCTTCCTACGAGCAGTACTTC
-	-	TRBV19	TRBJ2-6	CASSTRGGSVSGANVLTF	TGTGCCAGTAGTACCCGAGGAGGGTCGGTCTCTGGGGCCAACGTCCTGACTTTC
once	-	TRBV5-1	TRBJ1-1	CASSLAVAAANTEAFF	TGCGCCAGCAGCTTGGCCGTTGCGGCAGCGAACACTGAAGCTTTCTTT
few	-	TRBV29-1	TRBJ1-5	CSVGGGYNQPQHF	TGCAGCGTCGGGGGGGGGTACAATCAGCCCCAGCATTTT
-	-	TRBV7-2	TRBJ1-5	CASSEGIGNQPRHF	TGTGCCAGCAGCGAGGGCATCGGCAATCAGCCCCGGCATTTT
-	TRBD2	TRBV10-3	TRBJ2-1	CAISRGLAGDRNEQFF	TGTGCCATCAGCCGGGGACTAGCGGGAGATAGGAATGAGCAGTTCTTC
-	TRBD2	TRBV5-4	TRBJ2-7	CASSLPSGSFDEQYF	TGTGCCAGCAGCTTGCCTAGCGGGAGTTTCGACGAGCAGTACTTC
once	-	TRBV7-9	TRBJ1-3	CASSLGQSSGNTIYF	TGTGCCAGCAGCTTAGGACAGAGCTCTGGAAACACCATATATTTT
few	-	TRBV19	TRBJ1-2	CASTPQINYGYTF	TGTGCCAGTACCCCGCAGATTAACTATGGCTACACCTTC
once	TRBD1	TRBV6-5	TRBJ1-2	CASSYSEGGQGAF	TGTGCCAGCAGTTACTCGGAAGGAGGGCAGGGGGCCTTC
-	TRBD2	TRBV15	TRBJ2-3	CATSRVSGGITDTQYF	TGTGCCACCAGCAGAGTTAGCGGGGGGATCACAGATACGCAGTATTTT
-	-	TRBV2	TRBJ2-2	CATSSDGVDTGELFF	TGTGCCACCTCCTCGGACGGGGTAGACACCGGGGAGCTGTTTTTT
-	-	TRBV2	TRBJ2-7	CASSREGTSYEQYF	TGTGCCAGCAGTCGAGAAGGGACTTCCTACGAGCAGTACTTC
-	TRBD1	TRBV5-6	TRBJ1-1	CASSPGTGGSGAEAFF	TGTGCCAGCAGCCCCGGGACAGGGGGATCTGGGGCTGAAGCTTTCTTT
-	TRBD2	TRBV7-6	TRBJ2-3	CASSRGDYTDTQYF	TGTGCCAGCAGCCGCGGGGACTACACAGATACGCAGTATTTT
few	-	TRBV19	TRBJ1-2	CASSILGDTSSPYGYTF	TGTGCCAGTAGTATATTGGGTGACACCTCGTCACCTTATGGCTACACCTTC
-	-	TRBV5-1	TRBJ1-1	CASSLNRENTEAFF	TGCGCCAGCAGCCTAAACAGGGAGAACACTGAAGCTTTCTTT
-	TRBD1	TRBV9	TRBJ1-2	CASSWVEGADDGYTF	TGTGCCAGCTCCTGGGTGGAGGGGGCGGACGATGGCTACACCTTC
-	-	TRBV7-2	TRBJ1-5	CASSFGRAANQPQHF	TGTGCCAGCAGCTTCGGCAGGGCCGCCAATCAGCCCCAGCATTTT
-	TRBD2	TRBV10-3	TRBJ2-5	CAISGRTSGETQYF	TGTGCCATCAGTGGACGGACTAGCGGTGAGACCCAGTACTTC
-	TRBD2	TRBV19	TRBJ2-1	CASSRTSGTSGLRFF	TGTGCCAGTAGTAGAACCTCCGGGACTAGCGGCCTTAGGTTCTTC